What follows are 31 T cell receptor beta chains derived from one specimen sequenced in a study of blood T cell repertoires in COVID-19. Method: immunoSEQ multiplex PCR; TCRdb's copy keeps in-frame clones and lacks some. The data contain 120,000 or so clones, over 70% of them singletons. The sequencing sample was made of peripheral blood. The origin of the receptors is a man at least 80 years old with active or convalescent COVID-19.

This clone was counted a few times. This rearrangement joins TRBV6-5 to TRBJ1-1, with D perhaps matching TRBD1 (5 bases). Germline V gives CDR1 MNHEY, CDR2 SVGAGI. The CDR3 loop spans 14 amino acids. V lost 3 bases to trimming and J lost 4 bases, with 12 bases between them. The CDR3 loop reads CASSYRGYPTEAFF. CDR3 coding DNA: TGTGCCAGCAGTTATAGGGGCTACCCCACTGAAGCTTTCTTT.

The genes are TRBV4-3 and TRBJ2-1; 9 bases are a match to TRBD1. J was trimmed by 3 bases and V by 1 base; bases with no gene match: 7. Germline CDR1 and CDR2: LGHNA and YSLEER. This CDR3 is built from 17 residues. CDR3 region: CASSQGSGQGSYNEQFF. DNA for the CDR3: TGCGCCAGCAGCCAAGGCTCGGGACAGGGAAGCTACAATGAGCAGTTCTTC.

V is TRBV6-5 and J is TRBJ1-1; 7 positions match TRBD1. The CDR3 extends over 14 amino acids. V gave up 6 bases and J gave up 3 bases; unmatched junction bases: 7. Germline CDR1 MNHEY, CDR2 SVGAGI. The CDR3 region is CASRKTGLDTEAFF. The CDR3 DNA reads TGTGCCAGCAGGAAGACAGGGCTAGACACTGAAGCTTTCTTT.

This sequence joins TRBV7-2 and TRBJ2-7, with 7 nucleotides matching TRBD1. Trimming took 5 bases from V and 2 from J; bases not matched to a gene: 6. Germline V gene data show CDR1 as SGHTA and CDR2 as FQGNSA. CDR3 length equals 14 residues. The CDR3 sequence is CASSQDRAAYEQYF. The CDR3 nucleotides are TGTGCCAGCAGCCAAGACAGGGCAGCCTACGAGCAGTACTTC.

This chain links TRBV5-8 with TRBJ2-3, with D tentatively TRBD1 (5 bases). Trimming removed 9 bases from V and 8 bases from J, with 25 bases in between. There are 15 residues in the CDR3. Germline loops: CDR1 SGHTS, CDR2 YDEGEE. The CDR3 loop is CATSVRVFREGTQYF. CDR3 in DNA: TGTGCCACTTCGGTCAGGGTATTCAGGGAAGGTACGCAGTATTTT.

This chain uses TRBV11-2 with TRBJ2-7; 9 nucleotides align to TRBD1. The CDR3 contains 16 residues. Germline V gene lookup returns CDR1 SGHAT and CDR2 FQNNGV. After removal of 5 bases from V and 7 bases from J, the junction contained 15 bases not matched to a gene. In DNA form, the CDR3 reads TGTGCCAGCAGCGCCCTCGGACAACAGGGGGCGGGGGAGCAGTACTTC. Its translation is CASSALGQQGAGEQYF.

This clone was picked up one time. The J gene is TRBJ2-5, the V gene TRBV5-1; 7 bases are shared with TRBD1. The CDR3 sequence is 13 residues long. The V gene end was trimmed by 6 bases and the J gene end by 4 bases; junction bases not matched to a gene: 6. Germline CDR1 SGHRS, CDR2 YFSETQ. In nucleotides, the CDR3 is TGCGCCAGCACGACAGGGATGGGAGAGACCCAGTACTTC. The encoded protein is CASTTGMGETQYF. Together with reference TRBV5-1 and TRBJ2-5, the CDR3 gives the full variable domain: KAGVTQTPRYLIKTRGQQVTLSCSPISGHRSVSWYQQTPGQGLQFLFEYFSETQRNKGNFPGRFSGRQFSNSRSEMNVSTLELGDSALYLCASTTGMGETQYFGPGTRLLVL.

This clone has a handful of counts. The rearrangement joins TRBV7-2 to TRBJ2-2, with 7 bases matching TRBD2. The junction had 0 bases not matched to a gene; V was cut back by 4 bases and J by 1 base. The germline V gene has CDR1 SGHTA and CDR2 FQGNSA. CDR3 length: 14 amino acids. Here the CDR3 DNA reads TGTGCCAGCAGCTGGGGGGGGAACACCGGGGAGCTGTTTTTT. It translates to CASSWGGNTGELFF.

The chain is built from TRBV5-8 and TRBJ1-5; 11 nucleotides match TRBD1. Germline loops: CDR1 SGHTS, CDR2 YDEGEE. The CDR3 spans 15 residues. J lost 5 bases, V lost 5 bases, and 6 bases had no gene match. CDR3 sequence: CASRDGQGADQPQHF. The CDR3 region has the DNA TGTGCCAGCAGAGATGGACAGGGGGCGGATCAGCCCCAGCATTTT.

The genes are TRBV7-9 and TRBJ2-3, with TRBD1 as a possible D gene (5 bases). V lost 3 bases to trimming and J lost 8 bases, with 15 bases between them. The germline V gene has CDR1 SEHNR and CDR2 FQNEAQ (reference sequence). The CDR3 contains 14 residues. For the CDR3, the DNA is TGTGCCAGCAGCTTTGGCCAGACAGAGATTACGCAGTATTTT. It translates to CASSFGQTEITQYF.

V and J are TRBV21-1 and TRBJ1-6; the D call of TRBD1 is as the table states it, not checked on the DNA. TRBV21-1 is described as a pseudogene. The CDR3 spans 15 residues. The CDR3: CASSHEGQGNSPLHF. CDR3 nucleotide sequence: TGTGCCAGCAGCCACGAGGGACAGGGGAATTCACCCCTCCACTTT.

The V gene is TRBV15, the J gene TRBJ1-4; 11 nucleotides match TRBD1. V lost 7 bases to trimming and J lost 7 bases; unmatched junction nucleotides: 5. The CDR3 has 14 amino acids. Germline CDR1 is LNHNV and CDR2 is YYDKDF (reference sequence). CDR3 protein: CATILGTGGEKLFF. The CDR3, as DNA: TGTGCCACCATCCTTGGGACAGGGGGTGAAAAACTGTTTTTT. The full variable domain, in which reference TRBV15 and TRBJ1-4 provide the parts outside the CDR3, is DAMVIQNPRYQVTQFGKPVTLSCSQTLNHNVMYWYQQKSSQAPKLLFHYYDKDFNNEADTPDNFQSRRPNTSFCFLDIRSPGLGDTAMYLCATILGTGGEKLFFGSGTQLSVL.

This sequence joins TRBV27 and TRBJ2-1; 15 bases map to TRBD2. V dropped 7 bases and J dropped 10; count of bases not matched to a gene: 14. The length of the CDR3 is 17 residues. CDR1 and CDR2 from the germline V gene are MNHEY and SMNVEV (reference sequence). CDR3: CASNRGLAGGLRGEQFF. The CDR3 coding sequence is TGTGCCAGCAATCGGGGACTAGCGGGGGGTTTAAGGGGAGAGCAGTTCTTC.

In this sample, this clone turned up a few times. The V and J genes are TRBV5-1 and TRBJ2-6; no firm D call. Germline V gives CDR1 SGHRS, CDR2 YFSETQ. Trimming stripped 2 bases from V and 2 bases from J, with 11 bases between. This CDR3 contains 16 residues. The CDR3, as DNA: TGCGCCAGCAGCTTAAGCGCCCTCCCTGGGGCCAACGTCCTGACTTTC. Translating it yields CASSLSALPGANVLTF. The variable domain in full, with the rest retrieved from reference TRBV5-1 and TRBJ2-6, is KAGVTQTPRYLIKTRGQQVTLSCSPISGHRSVSWYQQTPGQGLQFLFEYFSETQRNKGNFPGRFSGRQFSNSRSEMNVSTLELGDSALYLCASSLSALPGANVLTFGAGSRLTVL.

This rearrangement joins TRBV2 to TRBJ1-2, with unresolved D. The CDR3 consists of 14 residues. Germline loops: CDR1 SNHLY, CDR2 FYNNEI. Trimming took off 11 bases at V and 0 bases at J, with 16 bases between the two ends. This CDR3 is CASRERTTNYGYTF. DNA for the CDR3: TGTGCCTCCCGGGAGCGAACTACTAACTATGGCTACACCTTC.

This clone is a singleton in its sample. The chain joins TRBV4-3 to TRBJ1-6, with D perhaps TRBD1 (5 bases). The length of the CDR3 is 14 residues. V lost 3 bases and J lost 8, with 11 bases in between. Germline CDR1 and CDR2: LGHNA and YSLEER. The CDR3 region has the DNA TGCGCCAGCAGCCAGGGGGGGAATTATTCACCCCTCCACTTT. This translates into CASSQGGNYSPLHF.

Of note for this clone: The limits of the CDR3 on the DNA are not certain, so only TCRdb's listed CDR3 is given. CDR3: CASSSSGHYFGEQYF. The chain combines TRBV28 with TRBJ2-7; TRBD1, the D gene given by the table, was not confirmed from the DNA. The CDR3 length equals 15 residues, ends included. The germline V gene encodes CDR1 MDHEN and CDR2 SYDVKM.

The chain is built from TRBV23-1 and TRBJ1-2, with D hard to call. TRBV23-1 is placed among ORFs of uncertain function. Deletions cut 0 bases from V and 3 bases from J, with 14 bases between. The CDR3 extends over 16 amino acids. CDR3 DNA sequence: TGCGCCAGCAGTCAATCGGTGGGTCCAGGCGACTATGGCTACACCTTC. Protein: CASSQSVGPGDYGYTF.

The chain employs TRBV7-9 and TRBJ1-1; 9 nucleotides line up with TRBD1. Germline-derived CDR1 and CDR2 are SEHNR and FQNEAQ (reference sequence). V dropped 5 bases and J dropped 5; count of bases not matched to a gene: 9. This CDR3 contains 15 residues. The CDR3: CASSRTNRGRTEAFF. Written as DNA, the CDR3 is TGTGCCAGCAGCAGGACAAACAGGGGGCGGACTGAAGCTTTCTTT.

The V call is TRBV19, the J call TRBJ2-2; the match to TRBD2 covers 9 bases. V trimming: 3 bases; J trimming: 4 bases; junction bases outside the gene matches: 3. Germline V gene lookup returns CDR1 LNHDA and CDR2 SQIVND (reference sequence). The CDR3 loop spans 15 amino acids. CDR3: CASSMPGLATGELFF. In DNA, the CDR3 is TGTGCCAGTAGTATGCCGGGACTAGCCACCGGGGAGCTGTTTTTT.

The rearrangement joins TRBV19 to TRBJ1-1; no definite D call. Germline V lookup: CDR1 LNHDA, CDR2 SQIVND (reference sequence). Trimming removed 3 bases from V and 0 bases from J, with 11 bases in between. This CDR3 has 15 amino acids. The CDR3 region has the DNA TGTGCCAGTAGTATCCCCGACACTTTGAACACTGAAGCTTTCTTT. Protein sequence: CASSIPDTLNTEAFF.

This chain uses TRBV4-1 with TRBJ2-5; D gene uncertain. This CDR3 is 15 amino acids long. The ends were cut back, 0 bases at V and 3 bases at J, with 11 bases in the middle. CDR1 MGHRA and CDR2 YSYEKL come from the germline V gene. CDR3 residues: CASSQEWLAEETQYF. The CDR3 nucleotides are TGCGCCAGCAGCCAAGAATGGTTGGCGGAAGAGACCCAGTACTTC.

This clone was recorded only once. The CDR3 coding sequence is TGTGCCAGCAGAATCGGAGAAGGTGAAAAACTGTTTTTT. It translates to CASRIGEGEKLFF. The rearrangement joins TRBV5-6 to TRBJ1-4; D uncertain. The germline V gene has CDR1 SGHDT and CDR2 YYEEEE. Trimming took off 5 bases at V and 7 bases at J, with 12 bases between the two ends. The CDR3 contains 13 residues.

The CDR3 region is CASSIGTSGGTEQFF. CDR3 bases: TGTGCCAGTAGTATTGGGACTAGCGGGGGGACTGAGCAGTTCTTC. The chain has TRBV19 and TRBJ2-1; 15 positions agree with TRBD2. CDR1 and CDR2 (germline): LNHDA, SQIVND (reference sequence). V gave up 3 bases and J gave up 9 bases; unmatched junction bases: 3. This CDR3 spans 15 amino acids. Full variable domain (missing parts from reference TRBV19 and TRBJ2-1): DGGITQSPKYLFRKEGQNVTLSCEQNLNHDAMYWYRQDPGQGLRLIYYSQIVNDFQKGDIAEGYSVSREKKESFPLTVTSAQKNPTAFYLCASSIGTSGGTEQFFGPGTRLTVL.

This clone occurred a few times. V and J are TRBV2 and TRBJ1-1; no definite D call. This CDR3 spans 12 amino acids. The germline V gene has CDR1 SNHLY and CDR2 FYNNEI. V was cut by 5 bases and J by 8 bases, with 12 bases left in between. The CDR3 nucleotides are TGTGCCAGCAGTAATAGAGGGCCCGAAGCTTTCTTT. Protein product: CASSNRGPEAFF.

This chain uses TRBV10-2 with TRBJ1-6; 7 bases fit TRBD1. Unmatched junction bases numbered 2, after V lost 5 bases and J lost 4 bases. CDR3 size: 14 residues. Germline-derived CDR1 and CDR2 are WSHSY and SAAADI. The CDR3 reads CASSKGAYNSPLHF. In DNA form, the CDR3 reads TGCGCCAGCAGTAAGGGGGCTTATAATTCACCCCTCCACTTT.

This clone was counted once. V gene TRBV6-5 combines with J gene TRBJ2-2; D is uncertain. Trimming pared 2 bases from V and 5 bases from J, leaving 9 bases between. Germline V gene lookup returns CDR1 MNHEY and CDR2 SVGAGI. CDR3 length equals 14 residues. This CDR3 reads CASSYLDSTGELFF. The CDR3 nucleotides read TGTGCCAGCAGTTACCTAGATTCAACCGGGGAGCTGTTTTTT.

V is TRBV5-4 and J is TRBJ2-6; 7 bases fit TRBD1. Per germline, CDR1 SGHNT and CDR2 YYREEE (reference sequence). CDR3 length: 15 residues. J gave up 0 bases and V 5 bases, and 2 bases lay outside the gene matches. In DNA form, the CDR3 reads TGTGCCAGCAGACGGGACAGCTCTGGGGCCAACGTCCTGACTTTC. The encoded protein is CASRRDSSGANVLTF.

This chain connects TRBV28 to TRBJ1-2, with 7 bases fitting TRBD1. The CDR3 spans 15 residues. The germline CDR1 and CDR2 sequences are MDHEN and SYDVKM. Trimming at V came to 4 bases and at J to 4 bases, leaving 9 bases not matched to a gene. The CDR3 region is CASSSPDRTFYGYTF. The CDR3 coding sequence is TGTGCCAGCAGTTCCCCGGACAGGACTTTCTATGGCTACACCTTC.

The chain links TRBV7-9 to TRBJ1-2; D unresolved. The CDR3 extends over 16 amino acids. The germline V and J ends were trimmed by 3 bases and 0 bases, with 14 bases remaining between them. Germline V gene lookup returns CDR1 SEHNR and CDR2 FQNEAQ (reference sequence). CDR3 loop: CASSFPRVGANYGYTF. The CDR3 coding sequence is TGTGCCAGCAGCTTTCCGAGGGTCGGGGCTAACTATGGCTACACCTTC.

The chain recombines TRBV7-2 with TRBJ2-5; a possible D gene is TRBD1 (6 bases). Germline CDR1 and CDR2: SGHTA and FQGNSA. With 1 base removed from V and 2 bases from J, the gap between germline ends came to 14 bases. The CDR3 is 16 amino acids. CDR3 in amino acids: CASSLGTAPFQETQYF. CDR3 sequence (DNA): TGTGCCAGCAGCTTAGGGACAGCACCCTTTCAAGAGACCCAGTACTTC.